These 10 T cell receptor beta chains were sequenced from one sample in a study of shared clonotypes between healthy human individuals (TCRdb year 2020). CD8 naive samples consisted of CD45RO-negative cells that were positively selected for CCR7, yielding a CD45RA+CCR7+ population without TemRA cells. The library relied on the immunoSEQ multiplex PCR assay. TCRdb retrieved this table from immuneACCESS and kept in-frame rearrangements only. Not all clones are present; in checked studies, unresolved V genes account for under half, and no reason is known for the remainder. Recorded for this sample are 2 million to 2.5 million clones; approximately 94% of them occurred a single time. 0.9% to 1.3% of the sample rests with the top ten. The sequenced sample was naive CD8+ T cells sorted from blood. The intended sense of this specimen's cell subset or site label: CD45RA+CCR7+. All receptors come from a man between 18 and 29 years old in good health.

The CDR3 DNA follows: TGTGCCAGCAGAGTACTAGCGGGGGACGGGTACGAGCAGTACTTC. Amino acid sequence: CASRVLAGDGYEQYF. V is TRBV7-8 and J is TRBJ2-7; TRBD2 agrees at 11 bases. The trim removed 6 bases at V and 4 bases at J, leaving 8 bases unmatched. Germline CDR1 SGHVS, CDR2 FQNEAQ. The CDR3 has 15 residues. Full variable domain (outside the CDR3, taken from reference TRBV7-8 and TRBJ2-7): GAGVSQSPRYKVAKRGQDVALRCDPISGHVSLFWYQQALGQGPEFLTYFQNEAQLDKSGLPSDRFFAERPEGSVSTLKIQRTQQEDSAVYLCASRVLAGDGYEQYFGPGTRLTVT.

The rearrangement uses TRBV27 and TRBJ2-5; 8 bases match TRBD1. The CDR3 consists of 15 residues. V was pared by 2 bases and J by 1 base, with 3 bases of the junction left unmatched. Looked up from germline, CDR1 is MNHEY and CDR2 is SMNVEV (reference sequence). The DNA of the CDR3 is TGTGCCAGCAGTTTACAGGGGGCAAGCCAAGAGACCCAGTACTTC. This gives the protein CASSLQGASQETQYF.

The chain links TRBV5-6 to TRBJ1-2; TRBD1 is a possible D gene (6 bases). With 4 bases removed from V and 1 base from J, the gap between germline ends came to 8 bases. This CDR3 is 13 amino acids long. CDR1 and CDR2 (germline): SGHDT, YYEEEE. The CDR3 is CASSRDNNYGYTF. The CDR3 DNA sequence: TGTGCCAGCAGCCGGGACAATAACTATGGCTACACCTTC.

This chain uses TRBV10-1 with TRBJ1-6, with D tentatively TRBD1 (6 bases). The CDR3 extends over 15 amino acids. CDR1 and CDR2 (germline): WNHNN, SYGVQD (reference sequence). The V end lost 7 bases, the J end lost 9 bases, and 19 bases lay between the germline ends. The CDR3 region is CASIEGGDRTSPLHF. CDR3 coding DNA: TGCGCCAGCATCGAGGGGGGGGACCGGACTTCACCCCTCCACTTT.

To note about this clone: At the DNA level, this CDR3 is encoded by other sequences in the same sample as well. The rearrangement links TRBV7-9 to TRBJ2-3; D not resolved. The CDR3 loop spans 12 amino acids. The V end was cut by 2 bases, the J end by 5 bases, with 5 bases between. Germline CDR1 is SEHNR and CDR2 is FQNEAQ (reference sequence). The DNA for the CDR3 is TGTGCCAGCAGCTTATCGGGAGATACGCAGTATTTT. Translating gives CASSLSGDTQYF.

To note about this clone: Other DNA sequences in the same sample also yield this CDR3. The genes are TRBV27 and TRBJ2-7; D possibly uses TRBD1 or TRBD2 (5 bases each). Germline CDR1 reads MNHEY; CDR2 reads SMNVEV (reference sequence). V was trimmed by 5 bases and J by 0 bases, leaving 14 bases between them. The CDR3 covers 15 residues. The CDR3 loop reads CASSLSSGTSYEQYF. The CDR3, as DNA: TGTGCCAGCAGTCTCTCATCCGGGACCTCCTACGAGCAGTACTTC.

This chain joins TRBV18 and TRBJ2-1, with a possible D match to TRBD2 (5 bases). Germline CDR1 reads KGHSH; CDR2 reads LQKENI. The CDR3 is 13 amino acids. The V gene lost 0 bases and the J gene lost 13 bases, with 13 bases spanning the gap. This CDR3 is CASSPPEDWGQFF. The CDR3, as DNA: TGTGCCAGCTCACCACCGGAGGACTGGGGACAGTTCTTC.

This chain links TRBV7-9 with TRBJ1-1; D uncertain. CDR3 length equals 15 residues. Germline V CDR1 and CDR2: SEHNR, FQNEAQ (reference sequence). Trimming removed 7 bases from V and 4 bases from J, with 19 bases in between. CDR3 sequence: CASTPEAEGSTEAFF. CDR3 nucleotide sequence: TGTGCCAGCACCCCGGAGGCGGAGGGAAGCACTGAAGCTTTCTTT.

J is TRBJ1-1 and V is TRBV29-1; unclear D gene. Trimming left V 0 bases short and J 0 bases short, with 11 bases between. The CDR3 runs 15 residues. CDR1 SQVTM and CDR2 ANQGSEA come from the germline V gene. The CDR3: CSVEELGEMNTEAFF. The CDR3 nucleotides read TGCAGCGTTGAAGAGTTGGGCGAAATGAACACTGAAGCTTTCTTT.

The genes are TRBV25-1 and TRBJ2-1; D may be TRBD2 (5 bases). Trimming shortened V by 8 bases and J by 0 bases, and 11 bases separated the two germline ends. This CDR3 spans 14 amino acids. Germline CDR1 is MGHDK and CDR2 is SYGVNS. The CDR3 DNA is TGTGCCAGCCAGGAGGAAAGCTCCTACAATGAGCAGTTCTTC. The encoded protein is CASQEESSYNEQFF.